The clone carrying this T cell receptor (beta chain) was recorded many times. The antigen is unknown. V gave up 2 bases and J gave up 6 bases; unmatched junction bases: 3. The CDR3 runs to 16 residues. Germline V CDR1 and CDR2: SGDLS, YYNGEE. These data belong to a study of blood T cells in healthy people across ages. Study-wide results and caveats: A roughly linear fall in TCR beta diversity per million T cells was seen with increasing age.

The study recruited healthy Caucasian donors from Russia who were aged about 6 to 90. Isolation per sample recovered at least 7 million PBMCs. A sample-barcoded 5' primer and a J-beta primer mix were used in a second PCR of roughly 7 to 12 cycles. Via MiXCR, TCRdb re-called the 5' RACE reads, giving one row per CDR3 protein. The sample holds around 900,000 distinct CDR3 sequences, more than 25% seen once. The source is a woman of 80 years or more in good health. The sample was blood. V is TRBV9 and J is TRBJ2-3; 16 bases match TRBD2. The CDR3 nucleotides are TGTGCCAGCAGCGTCGGGACTAGCGGGGGGGCTGATACGCAGTATTTT. It encodes CASSVGTSGGADTQYF. Complete variable domain (other parts from reference TRBV9 and TRBJ2-3): DSGVTQTPKHLITATGQRVTLRCSPRSGDLSVYWYQQSLDQGLQFLIQYYNGEERAKGNILERFSAQQFPDLHSELNLSSLELGDSALYFCASSVGTSGGADTQYFGPGTRLTVL.